The 30 T cell receptor beta chains reported below all come from one sample, sequenced in a study of CD4+ T cells in melanoma. Only in-frame clones appear in the TCRdb table, and some are missing; sequencing was by immunoSEQ multiplex PCR. Of around 110,000 clones in the sample, 92% are singletons; the top ten hold approximately 3.5%. The material sequenced was peripheral blood. The receptors were gathered from a human donor with melanoma.

This chain joins TRBV5-4 and TRBJ2-5; TRBD2 aligns across 11 bases. CDR3 length: 15 residues. With 4 bases clipped from V and 5 bases from J, the junction kept 7 bases outside the gene matches. Germline V CDR1 and CDR2: SGHNT, YYREEE (reference sequence). CDR3 in amino acids: CASSPVAGGRETQYF. The CDR3 nucleotides read TGTGCCAGCAGCCCTGTAGCGGGGGGGCGGGAGACCCAGTACTTC.

This rearrangement joins TRBV7-3 to TRBJ1-5; D call uncertain. The CDR3 is 13 amino acids. Germline-derived CDR1 and CDR2 are SGHTA and FQGTGA. Between the trimmed V and J ends, which lost 5 bases and 5 bases, there was a span of 10 bases. Here the CDR3 reads CASSLQRDQPQHF. In DNA form, the CDR3 reads TGTGCCAGCAGCCTCCAAAGGGATCAGCCCCAGCATTTT.

The chain recombines TRBV5-1 with TRBJ1-3; no definite D call. Germline assignment: CDR1 SGHRS and CDR2 YFSETQ. V was trimmed by 1 base and J by 0 bases, leaving 14 bases between them. This CDR3 has 17 residues. CDR3 amino acids: CASSLSGQISSGNTIYF. The CDR3 region has the DNA TGCGCCAGCAGCTTGTCGGGCCAAATCTCCTCTGGAAACACCATATATTTT.

This chain joins TRBV4-2 and TRBJ2-7; no definite D call. The CDR3 is 13 amino acids. V was cut by 5 bases and J by 5 bases, with 13 bases left in between. Germline CDR1 reads LGHNA; CDR2 reads YNFKEQ. The CDR3 bases are TGTGCCAGCAGCTCAAGGAGTGGCGACGAGCAGTACTTC. It yields the protein CASSSRSGDEQYF.

The genes are TRBV2 and TRBJ1-1; maybe TRBD1 (6 bases). Per germline, CDR1 SNHLY and CDR2 FYNNEI. Trimming cost V 3 bases and J 0 bases, with 11 bases left between them. The CDR3 contains 15 residues. This chain's CDR3 is CASSDGGLMNTEAFF. The DNA for the CDR3 is TGTGCCAGCAGTGATGGGGGGCTAATGAACACTGAAGCTTTCTTT.

V gene TRBV4-1 combines with J gene TRBJ2-5; possibly TRBD1 for D (5 bases). CDR3 size: 14 residues. V lost 1 base, J lost 3 bases, and 9 bases lay in between. Per germline, CDR1 MGHRA and CDR2 YSYEKL. CDR3 protein: CASSQAAGKETQYF. The CDR3 nucleotides read TGCGCCAGCAGCCAAGCCGCAGGGAAAGAGACCCAGTACTTC.

This clone was recorded only once. This chain connects TRBV27 to TRBJ1-2, with a tentative D call TRBD1 (5 bases). Germline lookup yields CDR1 MNHEY and CDR2 SMNVEV (reference sequence). Deletions cut 5 bases from V and 4 bases from J, with 17 bases between. CDR3 length equals 15 residues. The CDR3, as DNA: TGTGCCAGCAGTCAGAGGGACGGGCGGATCTATGGCTACACCTTC. It specifies CASSQRDGRIYGYTF.

J is TRBJ2-2 and V is TRBV6-6; tentatively, D is TRBD2 (5 bases). V was cut by 5 bases and J by 4 bases, with 14 bases left in between. Per germline, CDR1 MNHNY and CDR2 SVGAGI (reference sequence). The CDR3 is made up of 15 amino acids. CDR3 sequence: CASSLAGDGTGELFF. The CDR3, as DNA: TGTGCCAGCAGTCTGGCCGGGGATGGCACCGGGGAGCTGTTTTTT.

In its sample, this clone was seen once. The chain carries TRBV6-1 and TRBJ2-3; 13 nucleotides agree with TRBD2. Looked up from germline, CDR1 is MNHNS and CDR2 is SASEGT. The junction had 1 base not matched to a gene; V was cut back by 2 bases and J by 5 bases. CDR3 length: 15 residues. CDR3 in amino acids: CASSERTSGGDTQYF. The CDR3 DNA follows: TGTGCCAGCAGTGAAAGGACTAGCGGGGGAGATACGCAGTATTTT.

This chain connects TRBV20-1 to TRBJ1-2; D is possibly TRBD1 (5 bases). This CDR3 is 11 amino acids long. Germline V CDR1 and CDR2: DFQATT, SNEGSKA (reference sequence). CDR3 in amino acids: CTLGTSYGYTF. CDR3 DNA: TGCACCCTGGGGACTTCCTATGGCTACACCTTC.

The chain couples TRBV28 to TRBJ2-7; D is unresolved. V was cut by 4 bases and J by 2 bases, with 9 bases left in between. CDR3 length equals 13 residues. Germline V gene lookup returns CDR1 MDHEN and CDR2 SYDVKM. The CDR3 reads CASSSGPPYEQYF. The CDR3 nucleotides are TGTGCCAGCAGTTCCGGGCCCCCCTACGAGCAGTACTTC. Full variable domain (rest looked up from reference TRBV28 and TRBJ2-7): DVKVTQSSRYLVKRTGEKVFLECVQDMDHENMFWYRQDPGLGLRLIYFSYDVKMKEKGDIPEGYSVSREKKERFSLILESASTNQTSMYLCASSSGPPYEQYFGPGTRLTVT.

The chain joins TRBV7-6 to TRBJ1-1; D is possibly TRBD1 (6 bases). Looked up from germline, CDR1 is SGHVS and CDR2 is FNYEAQ. V shed 5 bases and J shed 0 bases, with 10 bases lying between them. The CDR3 length is 14 residues. CDR3 residues: CASSPTGLNTEAFF. Written as DNA, the CDR3 is TGTGCCAGCAGCCCTACAGGGTTGAACACTGAAGCTTTCTTT.

The CDR3 loop reads CASSFTSETQYF. The CDR3 nucleotides are TGTGCCAGCAGCTTCACTTCAGAGACCCAGTACTTC. The chain carries TRBV11-2 and TRBJ2-5, with unresolved D. Trimming left V 3 bases short and J 4 bases short, with 6 bases between. Looked up from germline, CDR1 is SGHAT and CDR2 is FQNNGV. The CDR3 consists of 12 residues.

The CDR3 sequence: CASSLAGTGIEQYF. CDR3 DNA sequence: TGCGCCAGCAGCTTGGCGGGGACAGGTATCGAGCAGTACTTC. The V call is TRBV5-1, the J call TRBJ2-7; 8 bases fit TRBD1. CDR3 size: 14 residues. V was pared by 0 bases and J by 6 bases, with 5 bases of the junction left unmatched. CDR1 SGHRS and CDR2 YFSETQ come from the germline V gene.

V and J are TRBV19 and TRBJ2-3; 7 bases match TRBD2. The ends lost 10 bases at V and 5 bases at J; junction bases unmatched: 12. The V gene's germline CDR1 is LNHDA and CDR2 SQIVND (reference sequence). The CDR3 spans 14 residues. CDR3 bases: TGTGCCACCGAAGGAGGAGCGGGAAAAGATACGCAGTATTTT. It encodes CATEGGAGKDTQYF.

This chain connects TRBV6-6 to TRBJ2-7, with D possibly TRBD2 on 5 matching bases. The ends were cut back, 1 base at V and 7 bases at J, with 5 bases in the middle. The CDR3 runs 11 residues. From germline, CDR1 is MNHNY and CDR2 SVGAGI (reference sequence). This chain's CDR3 is CASSYWEEQYF. The CDR3 DNA reads as TGTGCCAGCAGTTACTGGGAGGAGCAGTACTTC.

The J gene is TRBJ2-3, the V gene TRBV6-6; D ambiguous. CDR1 is MNHNY, CDR2 SVGAGI, per germline (reference sequence). V was trimmed by 5 bases and J by 6 bases, leaving 6 bases between them. CDR3 length equals 11 residues. The CDR3, as DNA: TGTGCCAGCAGTATCCGGGATACGCAGTATTTT. The encoded protein is CASSIRDTQYF.

This rearrangement joins TRBV19 to TRBJ2-7; TRBD2 matches at 8 bases. V lost 4 bases to trimming and J lost 3 bases; unmatched junction nucleotides: 5. Germline values: CDR1 LNHDA, CDR2 SQIVND (reference sequence). The CDR3 is made up of 14 amino acids. CDR3 protein: CASSRGSGNYEQYF. The CDR3 DNA is TGTGCCAGTAGTAGGGGTAGCGGGAACTACGAGCAGTACTTC.

The V call is TRBV6-1, the J call TRBJ2-1; 11 bases are shared with TRBD2. The CDR3 has 15 amino acids. With V trimmed by 5 bases and J by 3 bases, 3 bases remained unmatched. Germline CDR1 is MNHNS and CDR2 is SASEGT. CDR3 nucleotide sequence: TGTGCCAGCAGTACTCTAGCGGGAGGCTACAATGAGCAGTTCTTC. Amino acid sequence: CASSTLAGGYNEQFF.

The genes are TRBV11-2 and TRBJ2-1, with D unresolved. The CDR3 consists of 13 residues. The germline CDR1 and CDR2 sequences are SGHAT and FQNNGV. Trimming removed 1 base at V and 4 bases at J, with 5 bases between. The CDR3 DNA is TGTGCCAGCAGCTTAGTGGGGTACAATGAGCAGTTCTTC. It yields the protein CASSLVGYNEQFF.

The chain recombines TRBV6-5 with TRBJ2-7, with 9 bases that match TRBD1. CDR1 and CDR2 from the germline V gene are MNHEY and SVGAGI. The CDR3 loop spans 16 amino acids. V trimming: 4 bases; J trimming: 2 bases; junction bases outside the gene matches: 9. The CDR3 protein is CASSSPYGQGTYEQYF. The CDR3 region has the DNA TGTGCCAGCAGTTCCCCCTATGGACAGGGGACCTACGAGCAGTACTTC.

This clone was detected once. The chain has TRBV5-7 and TRBJ1-5, with TRBD1 identical over 12 bases. TRBV5-7 is an open reading frame, and its role is uncertain. V trimming: 5 bases; J trimming: 0 bases; junction bases outside the gene matches: 6. The CDR3 extends over 17 amino acids. CDR3 sequence (DNA): TGTGCCAGCAGACCCGGGACAGGGGGCTGTAGCAATCAGCCCCAGCATTTT. Translated, it gives CASRPGTGGCSNQPQHF.

V and J are TRBV7-9 and TRBJ1-2, with D unresolved. This CDR3 has 14 amino acids. Per germline, CDR1 SEHNR and CDR2 FQNEAQ (reference sequence). Trimming pared 0 bases from V and 4 bases from J, leaving 9 bases between. Here the CDR3 reads CASSLASDIYGYTF. CDR3 sequence (DNA): TGTGCCAGCAGCTTAGCCTCAGACATCTATGGCTACACCTTC.

The chain has TRBV18 and TRBJ2-3; tentatively, D is TRBD1 (5 bases). The CDR3 consists of 14 residues. V was trimmed by 5 bases and J by 3 bases, leaving 12 bases between them. Germline loops: CDR1 KGHSH, CDR2 LQKENI. CDR3 nucleotide sequence: TGTGCCAGCTCAGCCCCCCAGGGAACAGATACGCAGTATTTT. This gives the protein CASSAPQGTDTQYF.

The V and J genes are TRBV7-3 and TRBJ1-1, with D hard to call. Trimming removed 5 bases from V and 1 base from J, with 8 bases in between. The CDR3 is 13 amino acids. CDR1 SGHTA and CDR2 FQGTGA come from the germline V gene. The CDR3 loop is CASSPSGNTEAFF. The CDR3 DNA is TGTGCCAGCAGCCCCTCCGGGAACACTGAAGCTTTCTTT.

This chain uses TRBV19 with TRBJ2-7; 8 bases are a match to TRBD1. CDR3 size: 16 residues. The V gene end was trimmed by 3 bases and the J gene end by 1 base; junction bases not matched to a gene: 8. The germline V gene encodes CDR1 LNHDA and CDR2 SQIVND (reference sequence). The chain's CDR3 is CASSIRTGGLSYEQYF. The CDR3 DNA reads as TGTGCCAGTAGTATTCGTACAGGGGGTTTATCCTACGAGCAGTACTTC.

The chain joins TRBV28 to TRBJ2-5; D unresolved. CDR3 length: 14 residues. V was pared by 5 bases and J by 5 bases, with 15 bases between. CDR1 and CDR2 (germline): MDHEN, SYDVKM. CDR3 DNA: TGTGCCAGCAGTGTCCCCGTGGGTACGGAGACCCAGTACTTC. Translation gives CASSVPVGTETQYF.

CDR3 sequence reads: CASSASGRAGDEQFF. The CDR3 nucleotides read TGTGCCAGCAGCGCTAGCGGGAGGGCCGGGGATGAGCAGTTCTTC. V and J are TRBV9 and TRBJ2-1; 12 nucleotides line up with TRBD2. CDR1 is SGDLS and CDR2 is YYNGEE in the germline V gene. The J segment lost 8 bases and the V segment lost 3 bases, leaving 6 bases of the junction unmatched. The CDR3 contains 15 residues.

The chain combines TRBV11-1 with TRBJ2-7; TRBD1 might be the D (6 bases). The CDR3 has 14 residues. V dropped 1 base and J dropped 3 bases, with 10 bases sitting between them. The V gene's germline CDR1 is SGHAT and CDR2 FQDESV (reference sequence). The CDR3 sequence is CASSLGGRGYEQYF. The CDR3 nucleotides read TGTGCCAGCAGCTTAGGGGGCAGGGGCTACGAGCAGTACTTC.

The table lists this clone with a count of one. The genes are TRBV11-2 and TRBJ2-1, with 13 bases identical to TRBD2. The CDR3 is 13 amino acids. With 4 bases clipped from V and 12 bases from J, the junction kept 3 bases outside the gene matches. Germline V lookup: CDR1 SGHAT, CDR2 FQNNGV. CDR3 sequence (DNA): TGTGCCAGCAGCTCCCGGACTAGCGGGAGGCAGTTCTTC. Amino acid sequence: CASSSRTSGRQFF.